This T cell receptor beta chain was sequenced during a study of graft-versus-host responses after intestinal transplantation. Study-level background: Induction using anti-thymocyte globulin, followed by tacrolimus and steroids for 3 to 4 years, was given to all recipients. General study findings and limits: GvH clones surfaced in recipient marrow, some emerging earlier in ileum or blood. Early declines in HvG clones that occurred post-transplant were associated with peak circulating GvH clone levels.

The table came from immunoSEQ multiplex PCR; TCRdb's copy has only in-frame clones and leaves some out. This sample yields fewer than 15,000 clones, of which 84% are seen a single time; 20% to 25% belongs to the top ten. In this sample, this clone turned up once. The antigen is unknown. Compared with germline, one end of the junction differs, possibly owing to a read error. The TCR sequence derives from a human patient who received an intestinal transplant, so some T cells may come from the graft donor. This specimen consisted of PBMCs, obtained after intestinal transplantation.

The chain's CDR3 is CASSLAEADTQYF. The CDR3, as DNA: TGTGCTAGCAGCTTAGCAGAGGCAGATACGCAGTATTTT. The V call is TRBV7-7, the J call TRBJ2-3; D is undetermined. Looked up from germline, CDR1 is SSHAT and CDR2 is FNYEAQ (reference sequence). The CDR3 extends over 13 amino acids.